The source of this T cell receptor (beta chain) is a study of blood T cell repertoires in COVID-19. Study overall: Researchers got acute and convalescent COVID-19 samples from the United States, Italy and Spain.

Authors' analysis steps: Amplification of reference gene primers was used by the study to estimate nucleated cell counts. Assay: immunoSEQ multiplex PCR; the TCRdb copy retains only in-frame clones and omits some. The DNA was the basis for D and trimming; V, J and clone size are from that table. This sample has about 220,000 clones; approximately 77% occur once, and the top ten carry less than 4%. Germline CDR1 is SQVTM and CDR2 is ANQGSEA. CDR3 length: 14 amino acids. V lost 5 bases, J lost 3 bases, and 8 bases stayed unmatched. V and J are TRBV29-1 and TRBJ2-3, with 7 positions matching TRBD1. The material sequenced was peripheral blood. This clonotype originated in an elderly woman with acute or convalescent COVID-19. The CDR3 here is CSVSPGQSTDTQYF. The CDR3 nucleotides read TGCAGCGTTTCTCCGGGACAGTCGACAGATACGCAGTATTTT.